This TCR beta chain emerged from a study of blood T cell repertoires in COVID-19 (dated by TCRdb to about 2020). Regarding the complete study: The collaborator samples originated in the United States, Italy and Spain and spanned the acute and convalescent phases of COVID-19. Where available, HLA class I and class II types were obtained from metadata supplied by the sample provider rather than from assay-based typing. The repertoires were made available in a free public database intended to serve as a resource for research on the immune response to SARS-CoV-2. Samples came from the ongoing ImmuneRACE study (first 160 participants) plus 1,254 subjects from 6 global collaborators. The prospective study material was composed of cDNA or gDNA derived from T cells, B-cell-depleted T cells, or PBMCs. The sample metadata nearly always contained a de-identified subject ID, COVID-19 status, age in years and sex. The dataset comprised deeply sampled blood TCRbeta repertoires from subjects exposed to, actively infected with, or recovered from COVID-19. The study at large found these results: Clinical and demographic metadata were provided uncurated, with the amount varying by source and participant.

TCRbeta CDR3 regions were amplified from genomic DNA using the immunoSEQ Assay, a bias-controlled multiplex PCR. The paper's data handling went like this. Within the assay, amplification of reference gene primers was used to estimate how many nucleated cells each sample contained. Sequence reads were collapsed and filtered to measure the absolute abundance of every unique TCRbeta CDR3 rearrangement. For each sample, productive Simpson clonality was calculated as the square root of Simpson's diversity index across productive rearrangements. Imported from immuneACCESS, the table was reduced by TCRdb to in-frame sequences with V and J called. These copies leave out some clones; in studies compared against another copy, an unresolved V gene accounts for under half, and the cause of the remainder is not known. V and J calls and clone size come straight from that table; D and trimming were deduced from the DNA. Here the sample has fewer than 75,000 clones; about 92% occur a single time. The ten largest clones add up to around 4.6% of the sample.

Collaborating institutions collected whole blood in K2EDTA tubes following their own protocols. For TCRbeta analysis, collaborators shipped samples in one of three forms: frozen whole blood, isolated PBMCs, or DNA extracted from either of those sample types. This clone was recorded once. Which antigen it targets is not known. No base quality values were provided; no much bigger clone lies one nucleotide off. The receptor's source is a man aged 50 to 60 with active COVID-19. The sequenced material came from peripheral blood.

At the DNA level, the sequence is TGTGCCAGCAGTTTAAGGGAGGTGGGCACCGGGGAGCTGTTTTTT. It specifies CASSLREVGTGELFF. This chain joins TRBV27 to TRBJ2-2; TRBD2 is a possible D gene, resting on 6 matching bases. V and J lose 2 bases and 4 bases, and a span of 11 bases separates them. For CDR1 and CDR2, the germline V gene (reference sequence) lists MNHEY and SMNVEV. From its cysteine to its phenylalanine, the CDR3 spans 15 amino acids. The kept DNA is CDR3 alone, 45 bases in frame from the first base.